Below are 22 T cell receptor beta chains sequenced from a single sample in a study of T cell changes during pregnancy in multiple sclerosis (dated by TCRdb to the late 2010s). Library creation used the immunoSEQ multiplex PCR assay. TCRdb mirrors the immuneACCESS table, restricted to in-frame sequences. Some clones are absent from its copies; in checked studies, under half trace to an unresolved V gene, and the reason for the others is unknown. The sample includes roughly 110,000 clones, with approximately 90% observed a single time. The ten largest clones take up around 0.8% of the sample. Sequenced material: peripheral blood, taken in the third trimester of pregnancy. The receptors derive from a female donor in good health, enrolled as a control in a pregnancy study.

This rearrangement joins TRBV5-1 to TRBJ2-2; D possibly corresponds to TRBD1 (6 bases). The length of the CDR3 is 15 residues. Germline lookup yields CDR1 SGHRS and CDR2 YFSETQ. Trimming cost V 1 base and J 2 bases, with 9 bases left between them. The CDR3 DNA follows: TGCGCCAGCAGCTTGACAGGGTCAAACACCGGGGAGCTGTTTTTT. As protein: CASSLTGSNTGELFF.

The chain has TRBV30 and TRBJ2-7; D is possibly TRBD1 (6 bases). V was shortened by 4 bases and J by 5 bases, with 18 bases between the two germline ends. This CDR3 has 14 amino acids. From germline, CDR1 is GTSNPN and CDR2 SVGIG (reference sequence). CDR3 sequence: CAWNSGTPFDEQYF. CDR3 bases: TGTGCCTGGAACAGTGGGACACCATTTGACGAGCAGTACTTC.

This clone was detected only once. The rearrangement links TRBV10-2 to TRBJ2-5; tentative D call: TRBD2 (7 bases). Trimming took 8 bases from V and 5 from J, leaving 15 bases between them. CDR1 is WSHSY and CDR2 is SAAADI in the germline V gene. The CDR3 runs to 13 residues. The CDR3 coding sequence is TGCGCCAGCTCAAGGGGGGGCGGCGAGACCCAGTACTTC. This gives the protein CASSRGGGETQYF.

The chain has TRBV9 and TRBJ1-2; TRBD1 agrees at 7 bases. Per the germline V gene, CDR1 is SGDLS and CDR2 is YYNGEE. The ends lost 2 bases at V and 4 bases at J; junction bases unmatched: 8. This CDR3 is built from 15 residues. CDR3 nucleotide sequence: TGTGCCAGCAGCGTTAGCCGGGACAGCGCCTATGGCTACACCTTC. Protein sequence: CASSVSRDSAYGYTF.

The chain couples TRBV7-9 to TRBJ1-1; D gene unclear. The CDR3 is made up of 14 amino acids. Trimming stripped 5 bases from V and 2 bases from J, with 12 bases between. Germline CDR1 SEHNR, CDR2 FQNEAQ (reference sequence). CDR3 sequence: CASSPLLDNTEAFF. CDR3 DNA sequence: TGTGCCAGCAGCCCCCTCCTAGATAACACTGAAGCTTTCTTT.

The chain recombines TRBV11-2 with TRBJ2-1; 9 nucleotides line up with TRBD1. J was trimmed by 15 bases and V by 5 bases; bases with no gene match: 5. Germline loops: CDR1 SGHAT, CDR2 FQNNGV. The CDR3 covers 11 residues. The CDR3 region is CASSAGTGLFF. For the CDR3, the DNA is TGTGCCAGCAGCGCTGGGACAGGGTTGTTCTTC.

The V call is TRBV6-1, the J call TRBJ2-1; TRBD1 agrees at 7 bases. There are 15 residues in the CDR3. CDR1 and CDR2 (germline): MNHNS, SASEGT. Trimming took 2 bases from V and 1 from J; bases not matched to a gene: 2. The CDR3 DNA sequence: TGTGCCAGCAGTGAAAGGGACAGATCCTACAATGAGCAGTTCTTC. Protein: CASSERDRSYNEQFF.

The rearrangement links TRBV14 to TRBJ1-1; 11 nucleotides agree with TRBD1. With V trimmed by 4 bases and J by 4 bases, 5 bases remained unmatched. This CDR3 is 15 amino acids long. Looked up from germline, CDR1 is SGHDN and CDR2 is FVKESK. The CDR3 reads CASSLGQGAFTEAFF. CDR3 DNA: TGTGCCAGCAGCCTCGGACAGGGGGCTTTCACTGAAGCTTTCTTT.

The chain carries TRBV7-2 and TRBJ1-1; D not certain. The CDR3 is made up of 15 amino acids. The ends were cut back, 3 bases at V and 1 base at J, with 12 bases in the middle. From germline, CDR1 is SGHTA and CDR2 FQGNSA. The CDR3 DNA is TGTGCCAGCAGCTTCCAATCGACGGGGAACACTGAAGCTTTCTTT. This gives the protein CASSFQSTGNTEAFF.

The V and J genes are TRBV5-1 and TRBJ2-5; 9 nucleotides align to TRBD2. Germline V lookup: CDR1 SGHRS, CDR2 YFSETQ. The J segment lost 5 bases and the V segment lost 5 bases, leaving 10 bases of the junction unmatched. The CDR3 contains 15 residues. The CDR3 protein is CASSRSGGYGETQYF. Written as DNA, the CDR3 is TGCGCCAGCAGTCGTAGCGGGGGTTACGGGGAGACCCAGTACTTC.

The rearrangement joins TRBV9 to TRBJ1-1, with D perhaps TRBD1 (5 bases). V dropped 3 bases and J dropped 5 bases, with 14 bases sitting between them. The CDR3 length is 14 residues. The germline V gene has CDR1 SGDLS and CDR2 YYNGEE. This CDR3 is CASSARGGGTEAFF. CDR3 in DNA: TGTGCCAGCAGCGCCCGTGGGGGAGGGACTGAAGCTTTCTTT.

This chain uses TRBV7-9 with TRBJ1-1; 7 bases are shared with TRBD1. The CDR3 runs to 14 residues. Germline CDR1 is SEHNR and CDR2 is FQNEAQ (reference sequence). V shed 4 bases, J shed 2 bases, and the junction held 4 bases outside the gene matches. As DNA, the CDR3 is TGTGCCAGCAGCTCGGGACAGTACAACACTGAAGCTTTCTTT. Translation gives CASSSGQYNTEAFF.

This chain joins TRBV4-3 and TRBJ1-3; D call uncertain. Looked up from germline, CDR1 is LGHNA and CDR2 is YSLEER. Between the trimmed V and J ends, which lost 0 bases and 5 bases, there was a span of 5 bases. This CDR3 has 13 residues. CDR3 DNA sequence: TGCGCCAGCAGCCAAGACATCAGAAACACCATATATTTT. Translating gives CASSQDIRNTIYF.

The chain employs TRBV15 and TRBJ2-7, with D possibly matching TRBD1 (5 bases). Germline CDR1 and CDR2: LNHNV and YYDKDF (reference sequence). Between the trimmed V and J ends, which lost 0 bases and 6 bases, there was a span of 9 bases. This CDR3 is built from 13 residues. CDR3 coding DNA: TGTGCCACCAGCAGAGATGGGCAGGGCGAGCAGTACTTC. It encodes CATSRDGQGEQYF.

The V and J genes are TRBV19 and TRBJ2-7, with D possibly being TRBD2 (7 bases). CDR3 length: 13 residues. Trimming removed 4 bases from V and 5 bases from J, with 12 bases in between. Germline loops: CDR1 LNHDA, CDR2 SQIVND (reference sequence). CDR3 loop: CASSSGGGNEQYF. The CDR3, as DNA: TGTGCCAGTAGTAGCGGGGGCGGGAACGAGCAGTACTTC.

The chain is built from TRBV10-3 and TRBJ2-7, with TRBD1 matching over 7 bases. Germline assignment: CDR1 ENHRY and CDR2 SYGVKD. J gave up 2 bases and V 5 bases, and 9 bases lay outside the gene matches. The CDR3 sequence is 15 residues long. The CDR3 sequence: CAISNERQGPYEQYF. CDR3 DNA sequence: TGTGCCATCAGTAATGAAAGACAGGGTCCCTACGAGCAGTACTTC.

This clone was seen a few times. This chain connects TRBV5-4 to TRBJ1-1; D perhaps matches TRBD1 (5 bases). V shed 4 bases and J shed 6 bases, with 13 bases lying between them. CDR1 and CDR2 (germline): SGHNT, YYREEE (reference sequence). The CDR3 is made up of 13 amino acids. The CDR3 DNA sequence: TGTGCCAGCAGCCCACTGGGAGGGGCTGAAGCTTTCTTT. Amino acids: CASSPLGGAEAFF.

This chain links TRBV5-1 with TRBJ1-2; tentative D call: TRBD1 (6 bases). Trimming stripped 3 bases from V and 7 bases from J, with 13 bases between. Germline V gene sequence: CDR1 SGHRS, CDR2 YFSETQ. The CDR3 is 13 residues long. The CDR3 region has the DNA TGCGCCAGCAGCTACAGGGCGGGGGGTGGCTACACCTTC. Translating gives CASSYRAGGGYTF.

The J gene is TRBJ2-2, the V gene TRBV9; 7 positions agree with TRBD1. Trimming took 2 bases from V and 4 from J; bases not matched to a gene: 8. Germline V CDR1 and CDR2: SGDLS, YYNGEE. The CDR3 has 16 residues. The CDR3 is CASSVDREYGTGELFF. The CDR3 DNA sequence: TGTGCCAGCAGCGTCGACAGGGAATACGGCACCGGGGAGCTGTTTTTT.

CDR3 region: CASSSQGKDGELFF. The CDR3 coding sequence is TGTGCCAGCAGCTCTCAGGGGAAGGACGGGGAGCTGTTTTTT. This chain connects TRBV11-3 to TRBJ2-2, with a tentative D call TRBD1 (6 bases). The CDR3 has 14 amino acids. Germline V gene sequence: CDR1 SGHNT, CDR2 YENEEA. V lost 4 bases to trimming and J lost 7 bases, with 13 bases between them. Drawing the rest from reference TRBV11-3 and TRBJ2-2, the complete variable domain is EAGVVQSPRYKIIEKKQPVAFWCNPISGHNTLYWYLQNLGQGPELLIRYENEEAVDDSQLPKDRFSAERLKGVDSTLKIQPAELGDSAVYLCASSSQGKDGELFFGEGSRLTVL.

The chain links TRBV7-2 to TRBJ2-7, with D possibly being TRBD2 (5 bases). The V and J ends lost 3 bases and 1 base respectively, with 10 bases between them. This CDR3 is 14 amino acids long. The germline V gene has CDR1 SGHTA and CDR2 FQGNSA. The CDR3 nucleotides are TGTGCCAGCAGCTTCTACGGGGAATCCTACGAGCAGTACTTC. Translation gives CASSFYGESYEQYF.

The CDR3 sequence is CASRQVLSYEQYF. Here the CDR3 DNA reads TGTGCCAGCAGACAGGTCCTCTCCTACGAGCAGTACTTC. The genes are TRBV27 and TRBJ2-7, with D possibly being TRBD1 (5 bases). V dropped 6 bases and J dropped 0 bases, with 9 bases sitting between them. Germline V gives CDR1 MNHEY, CDR2 SMNVEV (reference sequence). CDR3 length: 13 residues.